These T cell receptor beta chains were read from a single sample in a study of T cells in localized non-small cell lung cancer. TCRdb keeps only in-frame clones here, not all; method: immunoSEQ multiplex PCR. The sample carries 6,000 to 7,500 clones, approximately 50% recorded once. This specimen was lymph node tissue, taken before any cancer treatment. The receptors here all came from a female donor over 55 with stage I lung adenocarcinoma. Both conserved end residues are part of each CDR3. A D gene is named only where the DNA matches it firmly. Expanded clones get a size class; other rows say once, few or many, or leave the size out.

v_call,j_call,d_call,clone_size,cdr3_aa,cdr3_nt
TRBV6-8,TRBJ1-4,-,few,CASKQVLGEKLFF,TGTGCCAGCAAACAGGTGCTGGGTGAAAAACTGTTTTTT
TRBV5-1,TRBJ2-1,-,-,CASSLEQETYNEQFF,TGCGCCAGCAGCTTGGAACAGGAGACCTACAATGAGCAGTTCTTC
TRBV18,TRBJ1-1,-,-,CASSPRPGTSNTEAFF,TGTGCCAGCTCACCACGCCCCGGGACATCGAACACTGAAGCTTTCTTT
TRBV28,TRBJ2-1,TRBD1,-,CASSSPGTGGINEQFF,TGTGCCAGCAGTTCTCCCGGGACAGGGGGAATAAATGAGCAGTTCTTC
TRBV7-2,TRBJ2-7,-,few,CASSLVGQNEQYF,TGTGCCAGCAGCTTAGTCGGCCAGAACGAGCAGTACTTC
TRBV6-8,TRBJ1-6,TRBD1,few,CASTYGQAGGSPLHF,TGTGCCAGCACCTATGGACAGGCTGGGGGTTCACCCCTCCACTTT
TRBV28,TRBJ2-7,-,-,CASSFGPGREQYF,-
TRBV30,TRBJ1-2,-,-,CAWSVSQGKSYTF,TGTGCCTGGAGTGTAAGTCAGGGGAAGAGCTACACCTTC
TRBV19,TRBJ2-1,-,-,CASSISSDEQFF,TGTGCCAGTAGTATATCCTCCGATGAGCAGTTCTTC
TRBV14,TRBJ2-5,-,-,CASSLRGPETQYF,TGTGCCAGCAGCCTCCGGGGCCCGGAGACCCAGTACTTC
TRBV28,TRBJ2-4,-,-,CASSGGGSKNIQYF,TGTGCCAGCAGCGGGGGCGGGAGCAAAAACATTCAGTACTTC
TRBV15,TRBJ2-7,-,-,CATSRGASSYEQYF,TGTGCCACCAGCAGAGGGGCGAGCTCCTACGAGCAGTACTTC
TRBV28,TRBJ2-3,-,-,CASSLFRGDTQYF,TGTGCCAGCAGTTTATTTAGGGGAGATACGCAGTATTTT
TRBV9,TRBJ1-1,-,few,CASSTPGNNEAFF,TGTGCCAGCAGCACCCCGGGGAACAATGAAGCTTTCTTT
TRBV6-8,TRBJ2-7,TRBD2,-,CASRGAGGTREQYF,TGTGCCAGCAGGGGAGCGGGGGGAACTCGCGAGCAGTACTTC
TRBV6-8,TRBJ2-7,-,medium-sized,CASRLGGTSYEQYF,TGTGCCAGCAGACTTGGGGGCACATCCTACGAGCAGTACTTC
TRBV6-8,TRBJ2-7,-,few,CASFDRQQAYEQYF,TGTGCCAGCTTTGACAGGCAGCAGGCCTACGAGCAGTACTTC
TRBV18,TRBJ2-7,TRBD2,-,CASSPLAAGGPSSYEQYF,TGTGCCAGCTCACCACTAGCAGCGGGAGGACCGTCCTCCTACGAGCAGTACTTC
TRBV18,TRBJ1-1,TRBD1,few,CASSMTGEASEAFF,TGTGCTAGCTCAATGACAGGGGAAGCGTCTGAAGCTTTCTTT
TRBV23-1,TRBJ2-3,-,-,CASSQSAGQRGTDTQYF,TGCGCCAGCAGTCAATCTGCGGGACAGAGAGGGACAGATACGCAGTATTTT
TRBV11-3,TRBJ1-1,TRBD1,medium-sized,CASSLGQGVGGTEAFF,TGTGCCAGCAGCTTGGGACAGGGGGTTGGTGGCACTGAAGCTTTCTTT
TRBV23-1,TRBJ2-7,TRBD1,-,CASSQGAGGSHEQYF,TGCGCCAGCAGTCAAGGGGCAGGGGGCTCCCACGAGCAGTACTTC
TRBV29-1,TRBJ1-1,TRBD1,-,CSVSGQGRPEAFF,TGCAGCGTATCGGGACAGGGGAGGCCTGAAGCTTTCTTT
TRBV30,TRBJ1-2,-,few,CAGRTYLNYGYTF,TGTGCCGGTAGGACTTACCTTAACTATGGCTACACCTTC
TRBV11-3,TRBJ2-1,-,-,CASSLSGTLNEQFF,TGTGCCAGCAGCTTGTCCGGAACGCTCAATGAGCAGTTCTTC
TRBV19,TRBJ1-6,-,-,CASMAGNSPLHF,TGTGCCAGTATGGCAGGGAACTCACCCCTCCACTTT
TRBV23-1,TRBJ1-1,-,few,CASSQSGNTEAFF,TGCGCCAGCAGCCAATCTGGCAACACTGAAGCTTTCTTT
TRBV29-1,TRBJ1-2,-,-,CSVEEWETGDYGYTF,TGCAGCGTTGAAGAGTGGGAGACAGGCGACTATGGCTACACCTTC
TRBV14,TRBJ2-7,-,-,CASSQLIRSSAEYF,TGTGCCAGCAGCCAACTGATTAGGTCTTCAGCAGAGTACTTC
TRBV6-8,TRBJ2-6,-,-,CASSPGISGANVLTF,TGTGCCAGCAGCCCAGGGATCTCTGGGGCCAACGTCCTGACTTTC
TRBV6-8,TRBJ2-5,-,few,CTSSYGATVQETQYF,TGTACCAGCAGTTACGGGGCGACGGTCCAAGAGACCCAGTACTTC
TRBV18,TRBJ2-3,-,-,CASSPGLRDTQYF,TGTGCCAGCTCACCAGGGTTGAGAGATACGCAGTATTTT
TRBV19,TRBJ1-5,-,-,CASRVPNQPQHF,TGTGCCAGTAGGGTCCCCAATCAGCCCCAGCATTTT
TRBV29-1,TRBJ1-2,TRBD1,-,CSVGTANYGYTF,TGCAGCGTGGGGACAGCTAACTATGGCTACACCTTC
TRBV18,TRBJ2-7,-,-,CASSLQGGGYEQYF,TGTGCCAGCTCACTTCAGGGGGGAGGCTACGAGCAGTACTTC
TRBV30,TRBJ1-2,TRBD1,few,CAWSYKGASGYTF,TGTGCCTGGAGTTATAAGGGGGCGAGCGGCTACACCTTC
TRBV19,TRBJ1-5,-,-,CASSDRVGQPQHF,TGTGCCAGTAGTGATAGGGTTGGGCAGCCCCAGCATTTT
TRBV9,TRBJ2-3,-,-,CASSVGFPSTDTQYF,TGTGCCAGCAGCGTAGGGTTTCCTAGCACAGATACGCAGTATTTT
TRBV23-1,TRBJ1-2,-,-,CASSRDTCLGYTF,TGCGCCAGCAGTCGAGACACCTGTCTGGGCTACACCTTC
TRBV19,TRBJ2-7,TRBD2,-,CASSISGGVYEQYF,TGTGCCAGTAGTATATCGGGGGGAGTCTACGAGCAGTACTTC
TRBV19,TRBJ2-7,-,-,CATTTGGTRRYEQYF,TGTGCCACCACGACGGGCGGGACACGGAGATACGAGCAGTACTTC
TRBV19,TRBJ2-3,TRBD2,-,CATTTSADTDTQYF,TGTGCCACAACGACTAGCGCTGACACAGATACGCAGTATTTT
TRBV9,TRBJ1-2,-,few,CASSPTNRLLGYTF,TGTGCCAGCAGCCCCACAAATCGGCTATTAGGTTACACCTTC
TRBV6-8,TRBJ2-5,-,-,CASSRRGAAETQYF,TGTGCCAGCAGTCGCCGGGGGGCTGCAGAGACCCAGTACTTC
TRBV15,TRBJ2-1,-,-,CATSRDRGGVGEQFF,TGTGCCACCAGCAGAGATCGGGGCGGCGTCGGTGAGCAGTTCTTC
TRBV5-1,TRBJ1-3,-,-,CASSLTRSGNTIYF,TGCGCCAGCAGCTTGACCCGCTCTGGAAACACCATATATTTT
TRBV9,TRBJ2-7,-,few,CASSERDPYEQYF,TGTGCCAGCAGTGAAAGGGACCCCTACGAGCAGTACTTC
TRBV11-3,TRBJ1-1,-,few,CASSLVPGMNTEAFF,TGTGCCAGCAGCTTAGTTCCGGGGATGAACACTGAAGCTTTCTTT
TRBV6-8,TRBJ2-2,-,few,CASSYSILLNTGELFF,TGTGCCAGCAGTTACTCGATCCTACTGAACACCGGGGAGCTGTTTTTT
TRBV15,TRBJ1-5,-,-,CATSRDRKVDQPQHF,TGTGCCACCAGCAGAGATCGGAAGGTAGATCAGCCCCAGCATTTT
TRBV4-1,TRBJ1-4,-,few,CASSLHPRGHNEKLFF,TGCGCCAGCAGCCTCCACCCCAGGGGACATAATGAAAAACTGTTTTTT
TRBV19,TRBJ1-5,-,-,CASSDTWQPQHF,TGTGCCAGTAGTGACACGTGGCAGCCCCAGCATTTT
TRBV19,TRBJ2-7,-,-,CASSMGLGYEQYF,TGTGCCAGTAGTATGGGGTTAGGCTACGAGCAGTACTTC
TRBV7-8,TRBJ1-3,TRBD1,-,CASSLRGQGANTIYF,TGTGCCAGCAGCTTAAGGGGACAGGGGGCGAACACCATATATTTT
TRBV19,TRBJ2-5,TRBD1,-,CASKGTGSAETQYF,TGTGCCAGTAAAGGGACAGGGAGTGCAGAGACCCAGTACTTC
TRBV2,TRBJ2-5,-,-,CASSDGTLGETQYF,TGTGCCAGCAGTGACGGGACACTGGGGGAGACCCAGTACTTC
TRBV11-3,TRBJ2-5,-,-,CASSSRALGGTQYF,TGTGCCAGCAGCTCACGGGCCCTAGGGGGGACCCAGTACTTC
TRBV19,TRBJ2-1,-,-,CASSMGGLHNEQFF,TGTGCCAGTAGTATGGGGGGCCTTCACAATGAGCAGTTCTTC